The clone carrying this TCR beta chain was seen repeatedly, ten times or more. Antigen specificity is unknown. MiXCR was run by TCRdb on the 5' RACE reads, yielding one entry per CDR3 protein. The table has some 200,000 distinct CDR3 sequences, 15% to 20% seen once; the top ten hold around 4%. These data are taken from a study of CD8 T cells in ankylosing spondylitis. Study-level points and caveats: Certain motif variants had earlier been reported in reactive arthritis synovial fluid and blood. For ankylosing spondylitis blood, a TCR beta motif of seven to nine highly homologous variants appeared characteristic. The clones that were linked to disease were reported to be significantly enriched in matched synovial fluid samples from ankylosing spondylitis patients.

V shed 0 bases, J shed 5 bases, and the junction held 6 bases outside the gene matches. Germline V gives CDR1 MNHEY, CDR2 SVGAGI. The CDR3 runs to 17 residues. Source material: blood, either unsorted or a sorted T cell fraction (not recorded which). The J gene is TRBJ2-3, the V gene TRBV6-5, with 12 bases matching TRBD2. This clonotype was obtained from a male donor aged 5 to 30 with ankylosing spondylitis or in good health (not recorded which). CDR3 bases: TGTGCCAGCAGTTACTCAAAACTAGCGGGAGGCGTAGATACGCAGTATTTT. Amino acids: CASSYSKLAGGVDTQYF.